One sample yielded the 7 T cell receptor beta chains listed below, sequenced in a study of siplizumab effects on memory and regulatory T cells. Produced via immunoSEQ multiplex PCR; TCRdb's table is partial and in-frame only. The sample holds some 100,000 clones, about 92% seen once. The specimen sequenced was Tregs sorted from blood. The receptors originated from a human donor in good health.

V gene TRBV19 combines with J gene TRBJ1-1; 7 bases line up with TRBD1. The CDR3 length is 13 residues. The V segment lost 5 bases and the J segment 7 bases; nucleotides outside the gene matches: 7. From germline, CDR1 is LNHDA and CDR2 SQIVND (reference sequence). CDR3 loop: CASSPQRQGEAFF. DNA of the CDR3: TGTGCCAGTAGTCCACAAAGACAGGGTGAAGCTTTCTTT.

The chain combines TRBV14 with TRBJ2-7; a weak D match, TRBD1 (6 bases). Deletions cut 0 bases from V and 4 bases from J, with 13 bases between. Germline CDR1 reads SGHDN; CDR2 reads FVKESK. The CDR3 sequence is 15 residues long. The DNA of the CDR3 is TGTGCCAGCAGCCAAGATTACGGACAGCCGTACGAGCAGTACTTC. Protein sequence: CASSQDYGQPYEQYF.

The chain is built from TRBV2 and TRBJ2-7, with a tentative D call TRBD2 (5 bases). The CDR3 is 12 residues long. V was trimmed by 4 bases and J by 2 bases, leaving 6 bases between them. Germline loops: CDR1 SNHLY, CDR2 FYNNEI. As DNA, the CDR3 is TGTGCCAGCAGTGGGGAGACCTACGAGCAGTACTTC. Translated: CASSGETYEQYF. Using reference TRBV2 and TRBJ2-7 for the parts outside the CDR3, the full variable domain is EPEVTQTPSHQVTQMGQEVILRCVPISNHLYFYWYRQILGQKVEFLVSFYNNEISEKSEIFDDQFSVERPDGSNFTLKIRSTKLEDSAMYFCASSGETYEQYFGPGTRLTVT.

The chain is built from TRBV30 and TRBJ2-2; 15 positions match TRBD2. Germline V CDR1 and CDR2: GTSNPN, SVGIG (reference sequence). V trimming: 3 bases; J trimming: 8 bases; junction bases outside the gene matches: 4. The CDR3 has 15 amino acids. The CDR3 DNA follows: TGTGCCTGGAGCGGACTAGCGGGAGGGTTGGGGGAGCTGTTTTTT. Its protein product is CAWSGLAGGLGELFF. Looking up the rest from reference TRBV30 and TRBJ2-2 gives the full variable domain: SQTIHQWPATLVQPVGSPLSLECTVEGTSNPNLYWYRQAAGRGLQLLFYSVGIGQISSEVPQNLSASRPQDRQFILSSKKLLLSDSGFYLCAWSGLAGGLGELFFGEGSRLTVL.

The V call is TRBV5-1, the J call TRBJ2-1, with 10 nucleotides matching TRBD2. This CDR3 comprises 15 residues. Trimming at V came to 3 bases and at J to 7 bases, leaving 7 bases not matched to a gene. Germline V gives CDR1 SGHRS, CDR2 YFSETQ. The CDR3 region is CASSSTSGLSNEQFF. The CDR3 region has the DNA TGCGCCAGCAGCTCGACTAGCGGGCTTTCTAATGAGCAGTTCTTC.

The chain joins TRBV7-2 to TRBJ2-5; D is unclear. CDR1 is SGHTA, CDR2 FQGNSA, per germline. The V end lost 4 bases, the J end lost 4 bases, and 13 bases lay between the germline ends. The CDR3 has 14 amino acids. CDR3 nucleotides: TGTGCCAGCAGCTCAGACTTGGGTAGAGAGACCCAGTACTTC. Protein product: CASSSDLGRETQYF.

The chain uses TRBV6-1 and TRBJ1-5; D not certain. Trimming left V 2 bases short and J 3 bases short, with 5 bases between. Germline assignment: CDR1 MNHNS and CDR2 SASEGT. There are 13 residues in the CDR3. In DNA, the CDR3 is TGTGCCAGCAGTGAACAGATCAATCAGCCCCAGCATTTT. This translates into CASSEQINQPQHF.